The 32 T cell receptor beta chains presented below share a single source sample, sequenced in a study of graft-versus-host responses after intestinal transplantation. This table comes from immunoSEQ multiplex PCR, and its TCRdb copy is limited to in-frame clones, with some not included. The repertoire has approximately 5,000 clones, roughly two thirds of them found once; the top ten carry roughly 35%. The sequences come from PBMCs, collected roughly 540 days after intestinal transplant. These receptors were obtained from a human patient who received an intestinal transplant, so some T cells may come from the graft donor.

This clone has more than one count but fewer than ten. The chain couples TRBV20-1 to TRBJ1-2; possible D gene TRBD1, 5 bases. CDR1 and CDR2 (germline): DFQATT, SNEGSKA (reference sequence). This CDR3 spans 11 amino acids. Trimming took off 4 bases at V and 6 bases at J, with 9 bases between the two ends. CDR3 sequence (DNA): TGCAGTGCTATTTGGGACCATGGCTACACCTTC. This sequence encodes CSAIWDHGYTF.

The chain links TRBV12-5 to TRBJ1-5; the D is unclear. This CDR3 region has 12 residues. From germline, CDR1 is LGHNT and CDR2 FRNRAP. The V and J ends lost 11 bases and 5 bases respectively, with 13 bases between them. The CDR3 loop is CAVALVDQPQHF. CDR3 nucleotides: TGTGCTGTGGCCTTGGTGGATCAGCCCCAGCATTTT. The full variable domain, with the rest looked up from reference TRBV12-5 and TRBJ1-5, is DARVTQTPRHKVTEMGQEVTMRCQPILGHNTVFWYRQTMMQGLELLAYFRNRAPLDDSGMPKDRFSAEMPDATLATLKIQPSEPRDSAVYFCAVALVDQPQHFGDGTRLSIL.

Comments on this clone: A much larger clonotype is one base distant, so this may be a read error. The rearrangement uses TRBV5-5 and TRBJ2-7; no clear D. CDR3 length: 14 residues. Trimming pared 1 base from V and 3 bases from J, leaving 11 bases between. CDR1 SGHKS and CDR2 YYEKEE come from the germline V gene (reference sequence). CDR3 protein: CASSLRGIDYEQYF. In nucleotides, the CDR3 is TGTGCCAGCAGCTTGAGAGGAATTGACTACGAGCAGTACTTC.

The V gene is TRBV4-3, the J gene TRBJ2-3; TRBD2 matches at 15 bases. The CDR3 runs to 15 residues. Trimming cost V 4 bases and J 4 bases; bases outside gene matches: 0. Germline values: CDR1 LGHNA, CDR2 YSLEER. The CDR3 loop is CASSRTSGGADTQYF. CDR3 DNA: TGCGCCAGCAGCCGGACTAGCGGGGGGGCAGATACGCAGTATTTT.

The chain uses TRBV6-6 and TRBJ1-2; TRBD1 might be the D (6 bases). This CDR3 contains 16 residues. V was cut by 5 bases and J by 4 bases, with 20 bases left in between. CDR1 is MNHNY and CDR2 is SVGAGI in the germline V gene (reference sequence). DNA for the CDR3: TGTGCCAGCAGTCCCACAGGGACAACGGATGGCTATGGCTACACCTTC. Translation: CASSPTGTTDGYGYTF.

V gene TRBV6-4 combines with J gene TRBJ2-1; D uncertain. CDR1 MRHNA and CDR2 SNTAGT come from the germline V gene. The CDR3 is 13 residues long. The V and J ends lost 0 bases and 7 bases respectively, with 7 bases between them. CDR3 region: CASSDSPSNEQFF. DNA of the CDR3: TGTGCCAGCAGTGACTCCCCCTCTAATGAGCAGTTCTTC.

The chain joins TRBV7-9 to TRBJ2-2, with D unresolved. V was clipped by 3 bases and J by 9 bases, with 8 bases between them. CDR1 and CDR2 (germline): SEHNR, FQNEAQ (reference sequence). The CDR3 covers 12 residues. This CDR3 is CASSFFSRELFF. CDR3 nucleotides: TGTGCCAGCAGCTTTTTTTCCCGGGAGCTGTTTTTT. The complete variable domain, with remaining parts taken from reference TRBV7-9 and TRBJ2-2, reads DTGVSQNPRHKITKRGQNVTFRCDPISEHNRLYWYRQTLGQGPEFLTYFQNEAQLEKSRLLSDRFSAERPKGSFSTLEIQRTEQGDSAMYLCASSFFSRELFFGEGSRLTVL.

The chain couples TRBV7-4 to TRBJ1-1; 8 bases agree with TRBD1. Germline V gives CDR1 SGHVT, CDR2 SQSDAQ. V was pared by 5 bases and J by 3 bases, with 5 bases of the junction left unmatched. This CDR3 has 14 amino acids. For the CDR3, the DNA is TGTGCCAGCAGCGTACAGGGGGGCGACACTGAAGCTTTCTTT. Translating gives CASSVQGGDTEAFF.

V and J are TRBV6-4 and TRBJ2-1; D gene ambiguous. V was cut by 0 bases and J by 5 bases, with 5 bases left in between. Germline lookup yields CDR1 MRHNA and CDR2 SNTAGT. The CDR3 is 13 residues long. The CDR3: CASSDSNHNEQFF. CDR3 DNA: TGTGCCAGCAGTGACTCGAACCACAATGAGCAGTTCTTC.

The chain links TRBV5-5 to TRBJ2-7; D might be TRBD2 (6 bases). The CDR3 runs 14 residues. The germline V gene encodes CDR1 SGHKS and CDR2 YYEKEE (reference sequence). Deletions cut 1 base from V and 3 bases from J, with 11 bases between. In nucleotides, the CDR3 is TGTGCCAGCAGCTTGAGAGGAGGGGACTACGAGCAGTACTTC. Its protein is CASSLRGGDYEQYF. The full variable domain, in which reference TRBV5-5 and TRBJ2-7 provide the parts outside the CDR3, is DAGVTQSPTHLIKTRGQQVTLRCSPISGHKSVSWYQQVLGQGPQFIFQYYEKEERGRGNFPDRFSARQFPNYSSELNVNALLLGDSALYLCASSLRGGDYEQYFGPGTRLTVT.

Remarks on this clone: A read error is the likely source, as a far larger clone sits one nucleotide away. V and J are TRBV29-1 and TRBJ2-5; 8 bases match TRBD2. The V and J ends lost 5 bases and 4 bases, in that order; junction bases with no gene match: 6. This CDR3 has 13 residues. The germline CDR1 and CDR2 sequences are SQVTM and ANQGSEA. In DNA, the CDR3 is TGCAGCGTTTGTCCGGGGGGGACAGAGACCCAGTACTTC. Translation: CSVCPGGTETQYF.

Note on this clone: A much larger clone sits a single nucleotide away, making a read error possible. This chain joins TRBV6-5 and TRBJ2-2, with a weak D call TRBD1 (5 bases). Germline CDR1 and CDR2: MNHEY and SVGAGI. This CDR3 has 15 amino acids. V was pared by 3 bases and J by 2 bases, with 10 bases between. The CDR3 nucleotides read TGTGCCAGCAGTTATTCAGGGCCCAACACCGGGGAGCTGTTTTTT. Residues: CASSYSGPNTGELFF.

This chain's CDR3 is CASRGGYEQYF. The CDR3 DNA reads TGCGCCAGCAGGGGCGGGTACGAGCAGTACTTC. The genes are TRBV5-1 and TRBJ2-7, with D tentatively TRBD2 (5 bases). From germline, CDR1 is SGHRS and CDR2 YFSETQ. The V end lost 5 bases, the J end lost 4 bases, and 7 bases lay between the germline ends. This CDR3 is 11 amino acids long.

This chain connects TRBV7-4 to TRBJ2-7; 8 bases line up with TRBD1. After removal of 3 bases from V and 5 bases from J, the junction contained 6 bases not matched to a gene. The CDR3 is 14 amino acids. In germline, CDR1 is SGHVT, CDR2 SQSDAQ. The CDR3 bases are TGTGCCAGCAGCTTCCGCCGACAGGGGCACGAGCAGTACTTC. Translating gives CASSFRRQGHEQYF.

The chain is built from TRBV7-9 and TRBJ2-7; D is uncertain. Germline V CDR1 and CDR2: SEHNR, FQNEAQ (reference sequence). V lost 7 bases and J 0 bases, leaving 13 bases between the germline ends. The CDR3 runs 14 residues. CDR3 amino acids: CASTAGNPSYEQYF. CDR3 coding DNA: TGTGCCAGCACCGCAGGAAACCCCTCCTACGAGCAGTACTTC.

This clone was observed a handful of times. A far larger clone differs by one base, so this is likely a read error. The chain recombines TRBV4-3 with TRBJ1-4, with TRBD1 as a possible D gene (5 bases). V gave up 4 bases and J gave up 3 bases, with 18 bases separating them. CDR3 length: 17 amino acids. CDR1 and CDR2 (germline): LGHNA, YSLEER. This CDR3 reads CASSLLGLGPANEKLFF. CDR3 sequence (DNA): TGCGCCAGCAGCCTCCTGGGGTTGGGGCCGGCTAATGAAAAACTGTTTTTT.

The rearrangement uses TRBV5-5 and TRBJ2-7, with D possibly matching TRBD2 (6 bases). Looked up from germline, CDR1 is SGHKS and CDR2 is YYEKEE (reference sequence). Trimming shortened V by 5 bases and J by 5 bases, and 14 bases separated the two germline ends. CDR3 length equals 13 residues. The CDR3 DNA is TGTGCCAGCAGTTTAGGAGGGGTAAACGAGCAGTACTTC. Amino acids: CASSLGGVNEQYF.

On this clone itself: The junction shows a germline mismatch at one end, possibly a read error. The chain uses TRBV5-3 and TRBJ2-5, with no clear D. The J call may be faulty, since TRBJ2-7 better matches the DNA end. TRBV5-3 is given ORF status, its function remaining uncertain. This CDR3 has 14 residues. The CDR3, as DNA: TGTGCCAGCAGCTTGAGAGGAATGGACTACGAGCAGTACTTC. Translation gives CASSLRGMDYEQYF.

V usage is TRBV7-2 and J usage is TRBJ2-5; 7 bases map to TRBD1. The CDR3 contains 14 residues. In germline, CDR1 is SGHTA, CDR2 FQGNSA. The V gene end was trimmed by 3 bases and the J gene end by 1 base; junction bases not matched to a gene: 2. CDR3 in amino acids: CASSFTGVQETQYF. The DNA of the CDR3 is TGTGCCAGCAGCTTCACAGGGGTCCAAGAGACCCAGTACTTC.

In nucleotides, the CDR3 is TGCGCCAGCAGCTTGGACAGGCCGAACACTGAAGCTTTCTTT. It is translated as CASSLDRPNTEAFF. The chain uses TRBV5-1 and TRBJ1-1, with D maybe TRBD1 (5 bases). The V end was cut by 0 bases, the J end by 1 base, with 7 bases between. The CDR3 extends over 14 amino acids. In germline, CDR1 is SGHRS, CDR2 YFSETQ.

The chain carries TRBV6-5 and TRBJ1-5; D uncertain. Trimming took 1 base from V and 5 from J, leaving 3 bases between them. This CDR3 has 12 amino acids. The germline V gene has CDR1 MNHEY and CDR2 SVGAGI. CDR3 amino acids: CASSYFYQPQHF. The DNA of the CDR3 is TGTGCCAGCAGTTACTTCTATCAGCCCCAGCATTTT.

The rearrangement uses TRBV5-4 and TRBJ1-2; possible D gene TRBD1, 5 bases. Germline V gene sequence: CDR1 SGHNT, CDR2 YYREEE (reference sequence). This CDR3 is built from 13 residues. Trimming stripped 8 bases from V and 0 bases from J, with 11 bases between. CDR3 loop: CASTGGPNYGYTF. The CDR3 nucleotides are TGTGCCAGTACGGGGGGACCTAACTATGGCTACACCTTC.

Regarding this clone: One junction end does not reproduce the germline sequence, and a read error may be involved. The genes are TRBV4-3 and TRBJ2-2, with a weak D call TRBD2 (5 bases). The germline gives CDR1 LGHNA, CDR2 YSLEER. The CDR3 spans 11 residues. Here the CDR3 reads CASSQDRGAVF. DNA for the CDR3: TGCGCCAGCAGCCAAGACCGGGGAGCTGTTTTT.

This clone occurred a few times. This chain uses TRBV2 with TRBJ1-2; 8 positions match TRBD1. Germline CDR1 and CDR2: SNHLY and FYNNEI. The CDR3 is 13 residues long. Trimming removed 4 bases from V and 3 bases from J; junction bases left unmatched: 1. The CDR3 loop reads CASSATGDYGYTF. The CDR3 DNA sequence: TGTGCCAGCAGTGCGACAGGGGACTATGGCTACACCTTC.

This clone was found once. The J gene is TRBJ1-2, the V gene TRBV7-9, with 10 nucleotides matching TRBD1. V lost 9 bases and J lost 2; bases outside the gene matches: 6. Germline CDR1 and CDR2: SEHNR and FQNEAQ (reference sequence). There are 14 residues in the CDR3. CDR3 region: CASYRQGANYGYTF. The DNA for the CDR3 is TGTGCCAGTTACCGACAGGGGGCGAACTATGGCTACACCTTC.

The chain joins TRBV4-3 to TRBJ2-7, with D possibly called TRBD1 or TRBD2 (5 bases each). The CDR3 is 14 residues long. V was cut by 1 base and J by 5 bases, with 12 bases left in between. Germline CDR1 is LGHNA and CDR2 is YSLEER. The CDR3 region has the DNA TGCGCCAGCAGCCAAGGGGACGAATGGAACGAGCAGTACTTC. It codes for CASSQGDEWNEQYF.

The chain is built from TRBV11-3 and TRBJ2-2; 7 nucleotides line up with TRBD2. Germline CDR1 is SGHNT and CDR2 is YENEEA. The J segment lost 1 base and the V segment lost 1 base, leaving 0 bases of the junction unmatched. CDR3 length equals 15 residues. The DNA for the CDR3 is TGTGCCAGCAGCTTAGCGGGGGGGAACACCGGGGAGCTGTTTTTT. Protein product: CASSLAGGNTGELFF.

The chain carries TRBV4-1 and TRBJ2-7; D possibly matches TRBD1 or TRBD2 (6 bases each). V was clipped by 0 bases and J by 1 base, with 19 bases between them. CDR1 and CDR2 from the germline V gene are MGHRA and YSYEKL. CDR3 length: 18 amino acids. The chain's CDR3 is CASSQDRGPGIISYEQYF. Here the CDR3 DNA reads TGCGCCAGCAGCCAAGATCGGGGGCCAGGGATTATTTCCTACGAGCAGTACTTC.

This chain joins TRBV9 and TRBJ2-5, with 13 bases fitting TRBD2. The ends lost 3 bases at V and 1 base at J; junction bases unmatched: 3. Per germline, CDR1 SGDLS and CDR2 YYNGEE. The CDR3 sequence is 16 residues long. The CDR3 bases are TGTGCCAGCAGCGCCGGACTAGCGGGGGCCCAAGAGACCCAGTACTTC. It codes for CASSAGLAGAQETQYF.

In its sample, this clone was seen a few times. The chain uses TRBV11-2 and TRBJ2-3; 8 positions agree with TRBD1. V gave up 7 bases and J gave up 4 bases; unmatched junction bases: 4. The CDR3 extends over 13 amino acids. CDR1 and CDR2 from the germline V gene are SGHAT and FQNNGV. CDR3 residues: CASTPDRADTQYF. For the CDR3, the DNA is TGTGCCAGCACCCCGGACAGGGCAGATACGCAGTATTTT.

DNA of the CDR3: TGTGCCAGCAGTGACGACGGGGGTAGCACAGATACGCAGTATTTT. Translating it yields CASSDDGGSTDTQYF. This chain links TRBV6-4 with TRBJ2-3; possibly TRBD2 for D (6 bases). V was pared by 2 bases and J by 0 bases, with 9 bases between. Germline V gene data show CDR1 as MRHNA and CDR2 as SNTAGT. The CDR3 length is 15 residues.

In DNA, the CDR3 is TGTGCCAGCAGTGACGATACAGGCCGCTCTGGAAACACCATATATTTT. As protein: CASSDDTGRSGNTIYF. The V gene is TRBV6-1, the J gene TRBJ1-3, with D possibly being TRBD1 (5 bases). This CDR3 has 16 amino acids. Deletions cut 3 bases from V and 0 bases from J, with 12 bases between. Germline lookup yields CDR1 MNHNS and CDR2 SASEGT.